This TCR beta chain was recovered during a study of response to subunit inactivated influenza vaccine. MiXCR, run by TCRdb on the RT-PCR reads, gives a single entry per CDR3 protein. The table has over 300,000 distinct CDR3 sequences, roughly 22% seen once. The germline V and J ends were trimmed by 3 bases and 4 bases, with 5 bases remaining between them. From germline, CDR1 is DFQATT and CDR2 SNEGSKA (reference sequence). CDR3 length equals 11 residues. Regarding this clonotype: What it binds is unknown.

Findings and limits, study-wide: A suggestion made by the authors is that each seasonal influenza vaccination recruits few new T cells.

The starting material was PBMCs from blood, obtained less than 22 months after vaccination. This receptor was identified in a man aged 50 to 75 who received an inactivated influenza vaccine. The genes are TRBV20-1 and TRBJ2-3; unclear D gene. The CDR3 DNA reads as TGCAGTGCTAGTCAGGCAGATACGCAGTATTTT. Its translation: CSASQADTQYF.